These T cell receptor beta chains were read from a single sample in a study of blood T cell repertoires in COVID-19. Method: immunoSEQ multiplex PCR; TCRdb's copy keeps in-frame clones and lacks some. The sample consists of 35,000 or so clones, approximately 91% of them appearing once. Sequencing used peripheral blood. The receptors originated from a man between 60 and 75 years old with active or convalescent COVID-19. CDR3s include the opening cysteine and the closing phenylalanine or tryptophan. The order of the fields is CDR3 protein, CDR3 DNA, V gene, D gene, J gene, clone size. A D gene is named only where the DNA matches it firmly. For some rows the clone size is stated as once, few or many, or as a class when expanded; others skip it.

CASRSTGGAGYGYTF TGTGCCAGCAGAAGTACAGGGGGCGCCGGGTATGGCTACACCTTC TRBV6-5 TRBD1 TRBJ1-2 .
CASSLAGQGNTEAFF TGCGCCAGCAGCTTGGCCGGACAGGGGAACACTGAAGCTTTCTTT TRBV5-1 TRBD1 TRBJ1-1 .
CASSLGQGGVDTQYF TGTGCCAGCAGCTTGGGACAGGGAGGGGTAGATACGCAGTATTTT TRBV7-9 TRBD1 TRBJ2-3 .
CASMMGTAGAGELFF TGTGCCAGCATGATGGGGACAGCGGGAGCCGGGGAGCTGTTTTTT TRBV6-5 . TRBJ2-2 .
CASAQDLNEKLFF TGTGCCAGCGCCCAGGATCTTAATGAAAAACTGTTTTTT TRBV18 . TRBJ1-4 once
CASSLGQGPYEQYF TGTGCCAGCAGCCTTGGACAGGGTCCCTACGAGCAGTACTTC TRBV3-1/TRBV3-2 TRBD1 TRBJ2-7 .
CASSYLAGGQETQYF TGCGCCAGCAGCTACTTAGCGGGGGGCCAAGAGACCCAGTACTTC TRBV5-1 TRBD2 TRBJ2-5 .
CASRLLGEGYGYTF TGTGCCAGCAGATTACTCGGGGAAGGCTATGGCTACACCTTC TRBV6-6 . TRBJ1-2 .
CASTAYPHQPQHF TGTGCCAGCACCGCCTACCCCCATCAGCCCCAGCATTTT TRBV27 . TRBJ1-5 .
CASSERTATVYGYTF TGTGCCAGCAGTGAACGGACAGCGACCGTCTATGGCTACACCTTC TRBV6-1 . TRBJ1-2 once
CASSPNCGQPKGDYGYTF TGTGCCAGCAGCCCAAACTGCGGACAGCCCAAAGGGGACTATGGCTACACCTTC TRBV21-1 . TRBJ1-2 .
CASSPGQGANSPLHF TGTGCCAGCTCACCAGGACAGGGGGCAAATTCACCCCTCCACTTT TRBV18 TRBD1 TRBJ1-6 .
CASSVRQDYGYTF TGTGCCAGCAGCGTGCGACAGGACTATGGCTACACCTTC TRBV9 . TRBJ1-2 .
CAKQGQGHGYTF TGTGCCAAACAAGGACAGGGGCATGGCTACACCTTC TRBV2 TRBD1 TRBJ1-2 .
CASSDSGNTIYF TGTGCCAGCTCAGACAGTGGAAACACCATATATTTT TRBV18 . TRBJ1-3 .
CASSQDPGTTREQFF TGTGCCAGCAGCCAAGATCCAGGGACTACCCGTGAGCAGTTCTTC TRBV3-1/TRBV3-2 TRBD2 TRBJ2-1 .
CASKYQETQYF TGTGCCAGCAAATATCAAGAGACCCAGTACTTC TRBV2 . TRBJ2-5 .
CASREAGFVTNYGYTF TGTGCCAGTAGAGAAGCGGGGTTTGTAACTAACTATGGCTACACCTTC TRBV19 . TRBJ1-2 .
CASSPRGQTTDTQYF TGTGCCAGCTCACCACGGGGACAGACCACAGATACGCAGTATTTT TRBV18 TRBD1 TRBJ2-3 .
CSASLAGYYNEQFF TGCAGTGCTAGTCTGGCGGGATACTACAATGAGCAGTTCTTC TRBV20-1 . TRBJ2-1 .
CATSEQGGNQPQHF TGTGCCACCAGTGAACAGGGAGGCAATCAGCCCCAGCATTTT TRBV24-1 . TRBJ1-5 .
CASSPLQSSDSQFSPQHF TGTGCCAGCTCACCACTTCAATCTTCGGACAGCCAATTCTCGCCCCAGCATTTT TRBV18 . TRBJ1-5 .
CASSTGSFEAFF TGTGCCAGTAGTACCGGGTCTTTTGAAGCTTTCTTT TRBV19 . TRBJ1-1 .
CASSKTGTSVFGYTF TGTGCCAGCAGTAAGACCGGGACTTCCGTTTTTGGCTACACCTTC TRBV6-5 . TRBJ1-2 .
CASSPTTGDEKLFF TGTGCCAGCAGCCCTACGACGGGGGATGAAAAACTGTTTTTT TRBV7-6 . TRBJ1-4 .
CASSLDRDTEAFF TGTGCCAGCAGCTTAGATCGGGACACTGAAGCTTTCTTT TRBV7-2 . TRBJ1-1 .
CASSQDLGGSAGNTEAFF TGCGCCAGCAGCCAAGATTTGGGCGGTTCGGCGGGGAACACTGAAGCTTTCTTT TRBV4-1 . TRBJ1-1 .
CASGGLSGNTIYF TGTGCCAGCGGGGGACTCTCTGGAAACACCATATATTTT TRBV5-6 . TRBJ1-3 .
CASSLDRGIYGYTF TGTGCCAGCAGCTTGGACAGGGGTATCTATGGCTACACCTTC TRBV5-5 TRBD1 TRBJ1-2 .
CASSSGTGDRPQHF TGTGCCAGCAGCTCCGGGACGGGGGACCGACCCCAGCATTTT TRBV7-2 . TRBJ1-5 few
CASSEKGRVTEAFF TGTGCCAGCAGTGAAAAGGGGAGGGTGACTGAAGCTTTCTTT TRBV6-1 . TRBJ1-1 .
CASSLDWGTQGEQYF TGTGCCAGCAGCTTAGATTGGGGAACTCAGGGGGAGCAGTACTTC TRBV11-2 . TRBJ2-7 .
CASSSPGLAGAGELFF TGTGCCAGCAGTTCTCCCGGGTTAGCGGGAGCCGGGGAGCTGTTTTTT TRBV28 TRBD2 TRBJ2-2 .